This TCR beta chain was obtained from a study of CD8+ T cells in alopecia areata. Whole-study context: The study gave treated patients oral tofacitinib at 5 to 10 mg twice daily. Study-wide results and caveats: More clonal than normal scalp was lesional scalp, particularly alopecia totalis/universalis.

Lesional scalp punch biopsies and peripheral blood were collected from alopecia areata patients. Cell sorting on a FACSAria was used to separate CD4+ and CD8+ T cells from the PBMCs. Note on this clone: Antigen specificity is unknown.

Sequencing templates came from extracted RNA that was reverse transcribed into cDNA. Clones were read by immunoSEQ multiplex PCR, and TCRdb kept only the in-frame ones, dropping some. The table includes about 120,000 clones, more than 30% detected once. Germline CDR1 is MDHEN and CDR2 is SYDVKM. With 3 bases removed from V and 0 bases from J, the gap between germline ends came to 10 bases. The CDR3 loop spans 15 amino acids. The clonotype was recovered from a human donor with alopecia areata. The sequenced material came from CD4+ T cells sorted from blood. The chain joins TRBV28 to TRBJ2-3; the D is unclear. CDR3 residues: CASSLESHSTDTQYF. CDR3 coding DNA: TGTGCCAGCAGTTTGGAGTCCCACAGCACAGATACGCAGTATTTT.